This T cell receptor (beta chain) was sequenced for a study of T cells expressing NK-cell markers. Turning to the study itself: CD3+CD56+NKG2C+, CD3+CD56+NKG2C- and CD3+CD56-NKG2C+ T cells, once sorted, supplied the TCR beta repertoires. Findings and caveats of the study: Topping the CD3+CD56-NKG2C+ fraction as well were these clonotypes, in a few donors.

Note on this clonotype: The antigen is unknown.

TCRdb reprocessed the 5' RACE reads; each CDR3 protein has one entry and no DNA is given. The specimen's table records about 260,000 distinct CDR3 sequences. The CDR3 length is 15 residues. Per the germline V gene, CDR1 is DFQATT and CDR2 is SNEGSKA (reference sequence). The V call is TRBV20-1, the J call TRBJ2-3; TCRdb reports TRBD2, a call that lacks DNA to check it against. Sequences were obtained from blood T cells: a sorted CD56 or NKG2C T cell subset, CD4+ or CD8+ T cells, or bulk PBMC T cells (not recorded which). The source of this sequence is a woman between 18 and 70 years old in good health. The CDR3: CSASGPAGITDTQYF.